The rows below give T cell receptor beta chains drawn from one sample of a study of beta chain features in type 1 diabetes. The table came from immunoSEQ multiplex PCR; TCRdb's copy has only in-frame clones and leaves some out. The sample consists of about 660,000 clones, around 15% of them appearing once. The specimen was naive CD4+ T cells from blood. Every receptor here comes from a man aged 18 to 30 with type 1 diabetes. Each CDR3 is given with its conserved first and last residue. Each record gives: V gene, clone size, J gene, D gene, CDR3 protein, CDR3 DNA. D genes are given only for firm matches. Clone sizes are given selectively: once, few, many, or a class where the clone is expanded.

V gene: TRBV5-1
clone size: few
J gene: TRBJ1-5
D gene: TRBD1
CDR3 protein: CASSPGTGDGEPQHF
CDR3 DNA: TGCGCCAGCAGCCCGGGGACAGGGGACGGGGAGCCCCAGCATTTT

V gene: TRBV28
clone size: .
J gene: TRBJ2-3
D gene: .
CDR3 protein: CASAGRGTDTQYF
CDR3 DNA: TGTGCCAGCGCTGGGAGAGGCACAGATACGCAGTATTTT

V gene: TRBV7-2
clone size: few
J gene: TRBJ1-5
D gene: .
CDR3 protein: CASSSEGNQPQHF
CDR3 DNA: TGTGCCAGCAGCTCGGAGGGGAATCAGCCCCAGCATTTT

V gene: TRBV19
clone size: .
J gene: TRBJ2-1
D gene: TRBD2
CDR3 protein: CASSILSAGEAYNEQFF
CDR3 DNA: TGTGCCAGTAGTATCCTCTCAGCGGGAGAGGCCTACAATGAGCAGTTCTTC

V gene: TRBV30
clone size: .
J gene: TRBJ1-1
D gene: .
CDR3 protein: CAWSPDRNTEAFF
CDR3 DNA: TGTGCCTGGAGTCCCGACAGGAACACTGAAGCTTTCTTT

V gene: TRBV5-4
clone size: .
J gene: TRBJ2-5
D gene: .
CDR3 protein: CASSFVVASRETQYF
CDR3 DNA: TGTGCCAGCAGCTTTGTGGTAGCGAGTCGAGAGACCCAGTACTTC

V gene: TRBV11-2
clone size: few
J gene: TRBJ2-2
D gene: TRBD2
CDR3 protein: CASSLVSLSSGGTGELFF
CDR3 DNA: TGTGCCAGCAGCTTAGTTTCCCTTTCTAGCGGGGGAACCGGGGAGCTGTTTTTT

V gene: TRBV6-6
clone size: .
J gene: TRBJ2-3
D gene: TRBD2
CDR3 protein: CATTQSGRVTDTQYF
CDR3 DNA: TGTGCCACCACCCAAAGCGGGAGGGTCACAGATACGCAGTATTTT

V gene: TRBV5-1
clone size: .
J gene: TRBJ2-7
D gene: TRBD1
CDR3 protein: CASSLQTGTGALPSYEQYF
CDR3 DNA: TGCGCCAGCAGCTTACAAACCGGGACAGGGGCCTTGCCATCCTACGAGCAGTACTTC

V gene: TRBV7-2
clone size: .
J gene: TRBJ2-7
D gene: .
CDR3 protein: CASSLDGQAYEQYF
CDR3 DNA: TGTGCCAGCAGCTTAGATGGTCAAGCCTACGAGCAGTACTTC

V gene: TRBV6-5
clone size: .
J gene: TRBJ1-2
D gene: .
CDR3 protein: CASSLRPRGIDGYTF
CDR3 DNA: TGTGCCAGCAGTTTACGGCCCCGGGGCATAGATGGCTACACCTTC

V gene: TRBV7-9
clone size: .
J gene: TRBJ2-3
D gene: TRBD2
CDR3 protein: CASPGLAGENTDTQYF
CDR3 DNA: TGTGCCAGCCCGGGACTAGCGGGGGAAAACACAGATACGCAGTATTTT

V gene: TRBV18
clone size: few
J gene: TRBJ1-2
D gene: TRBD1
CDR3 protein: CASTSATGVKLDGYTF
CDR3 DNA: TGTGCCAGCACATCCGCGACAGGGGTTAAACTCGATGGCTACACCTTC

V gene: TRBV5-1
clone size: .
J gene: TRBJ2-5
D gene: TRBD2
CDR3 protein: CASSTTSGVQETQYF
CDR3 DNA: TGCGCCAGCAGCACGACTAGCGGAGTCCAAGAGACCCAGTACTTC

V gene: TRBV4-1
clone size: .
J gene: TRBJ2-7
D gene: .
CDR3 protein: CASSPQTRRNYEQYF
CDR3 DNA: TGCGCCAGCAGCCCACAGACTAGAAGAAACTACGAGCAGTACTTC

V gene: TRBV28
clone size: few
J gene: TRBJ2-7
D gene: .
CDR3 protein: CASRPGQIYEQYF
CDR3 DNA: TGTGCCAGCAGGCCTGGACAGATCTACGAGCAGTACTTC

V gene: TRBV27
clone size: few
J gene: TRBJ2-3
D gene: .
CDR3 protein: CASSFSRVRTDTQYF
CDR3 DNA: TGTGCCAGCAGTTTCTCCCGGGTTCGCACAGATACGCAGTATTTT

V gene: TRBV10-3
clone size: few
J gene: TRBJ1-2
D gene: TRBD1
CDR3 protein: CAISTGQGFYGYTF
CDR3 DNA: TGTGCCATCAGTACGGGACAGGGATTTTATGGCTACACCTTC

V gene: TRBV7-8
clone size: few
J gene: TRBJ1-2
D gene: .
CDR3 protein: CASSLAGTGVTF
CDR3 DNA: TGTGCCAGCAGCTTAGCGGGGACGGGGGTCACCTTC

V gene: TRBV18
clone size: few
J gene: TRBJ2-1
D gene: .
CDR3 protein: CASSPPISTLGEFF
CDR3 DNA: TGTGCCAGCTCACCACCGATATCGACTCTTGGGGAGTTCTTC

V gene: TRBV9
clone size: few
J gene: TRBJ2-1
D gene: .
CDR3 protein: CASNRDPFKQFF
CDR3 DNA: TGTGCTAGTAACAGGGACCCGTTTAAGCAGTTCTTC

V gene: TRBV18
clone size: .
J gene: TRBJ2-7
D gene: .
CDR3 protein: CASSPPINSPLGAYEQYF
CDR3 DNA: TGTGCCAGCTCACCACCCATAAACTCCCCCCTTGGGGCCTACGAGCAGTACTTC

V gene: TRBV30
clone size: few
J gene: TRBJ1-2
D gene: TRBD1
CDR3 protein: CAWDGQGAYYGYTF
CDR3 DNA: TGTGCCTGGGACGGACAGGGGGCATACTATGGCTACACCTTC

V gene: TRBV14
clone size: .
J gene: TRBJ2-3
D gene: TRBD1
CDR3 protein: CASSQVWTGGTDTQYF
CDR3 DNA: TGTGCCAGCAGCCAAGTATGGACAGGGGGAACAGATACGCAGTATTTT

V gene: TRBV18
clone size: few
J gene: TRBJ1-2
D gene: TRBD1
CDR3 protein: CASSMDRSYGYTF
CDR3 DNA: TGTGCCAGCTCAATGGACAGGAGCTATGGCTACACCTTC

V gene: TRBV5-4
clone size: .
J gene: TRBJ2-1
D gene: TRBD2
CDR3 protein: CASSSTSGNHYNEQFF
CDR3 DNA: TGTGCCAGCAGTTCGACTAGCGGGAACCACTACAATGAGCAGTTCTTC

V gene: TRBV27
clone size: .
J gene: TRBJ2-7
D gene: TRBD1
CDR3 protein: CASSLSDRGRYEQYF
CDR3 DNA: TGTGCCAGCAGTTTATCGGACAGGGGAAGGTACGAGCAGTACTTC

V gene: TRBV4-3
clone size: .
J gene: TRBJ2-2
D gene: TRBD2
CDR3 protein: CASSKLAGTTGELFF
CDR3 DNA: TGCGCCAGCAGTAAGCTAGCGGGGACGACCGGGGAGCTGTTTTTT

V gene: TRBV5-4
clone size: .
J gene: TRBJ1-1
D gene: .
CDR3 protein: CASSLDQGVVSTEAFF
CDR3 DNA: TGTGCCAGCAGCTTGGACCAGGGTGTTGTTTCCACTGAAGCTTTCTTT

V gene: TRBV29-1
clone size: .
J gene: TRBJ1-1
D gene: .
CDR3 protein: CSLLGGENTEAFF
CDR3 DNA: TGCAGCTTGCTAGGTGGGGAGAACACTGAAGCTTTCTTT

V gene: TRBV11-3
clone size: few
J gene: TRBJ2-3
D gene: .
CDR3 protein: CASSRGPTDTQYF
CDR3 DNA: TGTGCCAGCAGCCGAGGGCCCACAGATACGCAGTATTTT

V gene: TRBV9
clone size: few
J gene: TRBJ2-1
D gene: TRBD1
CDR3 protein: CASSSGQVYNEQFF
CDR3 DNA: TGTGCCAGCAGCTCCGGACAGGTCTACAATGAGCAGTTCTTC

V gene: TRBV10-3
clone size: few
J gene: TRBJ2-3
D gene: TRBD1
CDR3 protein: CAISEQGMGTDTQYF
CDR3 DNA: TGTGCCATCAGCGAACAGGGGATGGGCACAGATACGCAGTATTTT

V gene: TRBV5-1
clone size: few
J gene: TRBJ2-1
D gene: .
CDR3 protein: CASSLMAPEYYNEQFF
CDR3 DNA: TGCGCCAGCAGCTTGATGGCGCCAGAATACTACAATGAGCAGTTCTTC

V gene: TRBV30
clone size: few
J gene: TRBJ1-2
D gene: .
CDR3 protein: CAWSAEYGYTF
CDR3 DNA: TGTGCCTGGAGTGCCGAATATGGCTACACCTTC

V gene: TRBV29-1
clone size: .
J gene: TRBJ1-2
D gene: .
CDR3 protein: CSSWEGYGYTF
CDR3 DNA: TGCAGCTCCTGGGAGGGGTATGGCTACACCTTC

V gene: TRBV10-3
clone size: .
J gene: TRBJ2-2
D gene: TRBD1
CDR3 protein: CAISSGQGAGELFF
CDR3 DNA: TGTGCCATCAGCTCGGGACAGGGAGCCGGGGAGCTGTTTTTT

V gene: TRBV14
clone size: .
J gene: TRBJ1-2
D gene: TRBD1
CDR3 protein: CASSGGTGGVYGYTF
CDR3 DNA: TGTGCCAGCAGCGGCGGGACAGGAGGGGTCTATGGCTACACCTTC

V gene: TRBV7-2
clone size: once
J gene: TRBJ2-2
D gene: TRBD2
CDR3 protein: CASSPGTSGGVTGELFF
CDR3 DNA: TGTGCCAGCAGCCCCGGGACTAGCGGGGGGGTAACCGGGGAGCTGTTTTTT

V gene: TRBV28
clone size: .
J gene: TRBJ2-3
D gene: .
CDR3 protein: CASSLLTDTQYF
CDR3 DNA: TGTGCCAGCAGTTTATTGACAGATACGCAGTATTTT

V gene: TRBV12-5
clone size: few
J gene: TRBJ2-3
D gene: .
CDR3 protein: CASGLVLTGQGERLDTQYF
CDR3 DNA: TGTGCTAGTGGTTTGGTATTGACGGGGCAGGGAGAACGTCTGGATACGCAGTATTTT

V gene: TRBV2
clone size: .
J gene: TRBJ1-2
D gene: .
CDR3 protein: CATQGLRGNGYTF
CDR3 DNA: TGTGCCACCCAAGGGCTCAGGGGCAACGGCTACACCTTC

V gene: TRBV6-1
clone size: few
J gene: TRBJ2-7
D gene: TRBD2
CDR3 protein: CASSVSNLLAGTYEQYF
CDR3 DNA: TGTGCCAGCAGTGTATCCAATCTACTAGCGGGTACCTACGAGCAGTACTTC

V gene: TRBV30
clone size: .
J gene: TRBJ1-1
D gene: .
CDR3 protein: CAWSKEMNTEAFF
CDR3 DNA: TGTGCCTGGAGTAAGGAGATGAACACTGAAGCTTTCTTT

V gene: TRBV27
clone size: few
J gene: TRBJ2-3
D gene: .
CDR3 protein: CARLTVTSTDTQYF
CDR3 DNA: TGTGCCAGGCTGACGGTTACTAGCACAGATACGCAGTATTTT

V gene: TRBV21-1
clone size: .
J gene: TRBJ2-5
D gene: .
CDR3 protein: CASSVTGEEETQYF
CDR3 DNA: TGTGCCAGCAGTGTGACAGGGGAGGAAGAGACCCAGTACTTC

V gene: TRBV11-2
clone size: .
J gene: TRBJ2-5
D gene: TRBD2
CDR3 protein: CASSLVVRAGLETQYF
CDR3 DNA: TGTGCCAGCAGCTTAGTAGTGCGAGCGGGGCTGGAGACCCAGTACTTC

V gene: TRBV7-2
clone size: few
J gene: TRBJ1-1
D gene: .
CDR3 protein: CASSLFAGRNTEAFF
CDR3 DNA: TGTGCCAGCAGCTTATTCGCGGGGAGAAACACTGAAGCTTTCTTT

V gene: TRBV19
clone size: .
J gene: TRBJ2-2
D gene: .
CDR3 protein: CASNPQDADGELFF
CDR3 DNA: TGTGCCAGTAATCCACAGGACGCGGACGGGGAGCTGTTTTTT

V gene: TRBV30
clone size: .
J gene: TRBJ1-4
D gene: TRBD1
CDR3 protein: CAWSVLGTGDEKLFF
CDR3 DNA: TGTGCCTGGAGTGTATTAGGGACAGGGGATGAAAAACTGTTTTTT

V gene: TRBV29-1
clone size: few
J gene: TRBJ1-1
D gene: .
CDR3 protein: CSAGYLSEAFF
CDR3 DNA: TGCAGCGCAGGGTATCTCTCTGAAGCTTTCTTT